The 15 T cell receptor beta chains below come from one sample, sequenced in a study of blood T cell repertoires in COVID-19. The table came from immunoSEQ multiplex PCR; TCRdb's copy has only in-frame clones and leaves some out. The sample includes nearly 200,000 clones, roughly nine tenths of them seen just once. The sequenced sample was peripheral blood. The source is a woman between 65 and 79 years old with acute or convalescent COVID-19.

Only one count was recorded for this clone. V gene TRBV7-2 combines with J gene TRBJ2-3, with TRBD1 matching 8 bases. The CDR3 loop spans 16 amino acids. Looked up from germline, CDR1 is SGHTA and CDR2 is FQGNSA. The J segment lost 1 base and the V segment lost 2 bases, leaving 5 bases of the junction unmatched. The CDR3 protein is CASSLLAGGRTDTQYF. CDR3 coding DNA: TGTGCCAGCAGCTTACTGGCAGGGGGCCGCACAGATACGCAGTATTTT.

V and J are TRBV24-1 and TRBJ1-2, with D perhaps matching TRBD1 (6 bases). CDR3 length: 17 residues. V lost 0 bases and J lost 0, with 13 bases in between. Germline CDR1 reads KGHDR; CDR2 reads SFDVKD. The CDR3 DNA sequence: TGTGCCACCAGTGATTTGTCACAGGGCTTGGCTAACTATGGCTACACCTTC. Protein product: CATSDLSQGLANYGYTF.

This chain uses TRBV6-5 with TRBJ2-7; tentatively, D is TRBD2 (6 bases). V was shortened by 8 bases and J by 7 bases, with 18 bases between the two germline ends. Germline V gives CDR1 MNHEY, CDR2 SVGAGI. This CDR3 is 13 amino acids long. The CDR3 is CASRRDTGGEQYF. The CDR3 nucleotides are TGTGCCAGCCGTCGTGACACCGGGGGAGAGCAGTACTTC.

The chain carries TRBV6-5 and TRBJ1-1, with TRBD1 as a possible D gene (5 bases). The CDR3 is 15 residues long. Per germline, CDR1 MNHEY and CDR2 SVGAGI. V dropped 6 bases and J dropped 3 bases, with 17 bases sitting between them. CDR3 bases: TGTGCCAGCAGACTCAACGGCGGGGGGTACACTGAAGCTTTCTTT. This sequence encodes CASRLNGGGYTEAFF.

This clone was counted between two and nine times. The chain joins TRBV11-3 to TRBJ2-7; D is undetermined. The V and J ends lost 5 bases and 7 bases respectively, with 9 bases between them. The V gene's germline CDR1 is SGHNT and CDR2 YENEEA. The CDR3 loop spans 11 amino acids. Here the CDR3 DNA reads TGTGCCAGCAGCGATCCGAGGGAGCAGTACTTC. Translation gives CASSDPREQYF.

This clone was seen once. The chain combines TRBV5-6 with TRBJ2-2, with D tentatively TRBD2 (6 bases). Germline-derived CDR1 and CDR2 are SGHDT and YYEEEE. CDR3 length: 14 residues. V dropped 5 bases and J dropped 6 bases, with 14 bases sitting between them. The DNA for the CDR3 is TGTGCCAGCAGGGACGGGAGTTTCGCCGGGGAGCTGTTTTTT. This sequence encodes CASRDGSFAGELFF.

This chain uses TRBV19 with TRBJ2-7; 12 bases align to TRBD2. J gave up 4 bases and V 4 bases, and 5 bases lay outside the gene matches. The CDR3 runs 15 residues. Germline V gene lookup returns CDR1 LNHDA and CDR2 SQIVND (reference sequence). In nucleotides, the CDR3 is TGTGCCAGTAGTAAACTAGCGGGAGGAGCGTACGAGCAGTACTTC. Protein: CASSKLAGGAYEQYF. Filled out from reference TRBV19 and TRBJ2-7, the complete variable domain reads DGGITQSPKYLFRKEGQNVTLSCEQNLNHDAMYWYRQDPGQGLRLIYYSQIVNDFQKGDIAEGYSVSREKKESFPLTVTSAQKNPTAFYLCASSKLAGGAYEQYFGPGTRLTVT.

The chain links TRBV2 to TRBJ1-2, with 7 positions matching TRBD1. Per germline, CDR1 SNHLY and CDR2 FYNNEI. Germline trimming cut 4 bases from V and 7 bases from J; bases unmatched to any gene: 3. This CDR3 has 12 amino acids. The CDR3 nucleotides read TGTGCCAGCAGTGTCAGGGGGAGTGGCTACACCTTC. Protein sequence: CASSVRGSGYTF.

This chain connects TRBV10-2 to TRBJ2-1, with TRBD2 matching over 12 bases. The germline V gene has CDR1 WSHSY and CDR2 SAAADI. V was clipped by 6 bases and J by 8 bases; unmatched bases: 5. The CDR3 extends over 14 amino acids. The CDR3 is CASRTSGSIDEQFF. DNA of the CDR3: TGCGCCAGCAGGACTAGCGGGAGTATAGATGAGCAGTTCTTC.

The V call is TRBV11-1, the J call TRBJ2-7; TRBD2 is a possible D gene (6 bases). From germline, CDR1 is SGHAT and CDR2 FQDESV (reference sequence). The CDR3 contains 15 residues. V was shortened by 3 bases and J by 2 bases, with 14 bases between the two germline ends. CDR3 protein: CASSLVEGAPYEQYF. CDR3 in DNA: TGTGCCAGCAGCTTGGTGGAGGGAGCACCCTACGAGCAGTACTTC.

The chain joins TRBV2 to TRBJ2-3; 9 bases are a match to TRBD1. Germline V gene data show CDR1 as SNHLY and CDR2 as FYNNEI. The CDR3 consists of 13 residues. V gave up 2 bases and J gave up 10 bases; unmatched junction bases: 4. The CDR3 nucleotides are TGTGCCAGCAGTGAATCGAGACAGGGGGCGCAGTATTTT. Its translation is CASSESRQGAQYF.

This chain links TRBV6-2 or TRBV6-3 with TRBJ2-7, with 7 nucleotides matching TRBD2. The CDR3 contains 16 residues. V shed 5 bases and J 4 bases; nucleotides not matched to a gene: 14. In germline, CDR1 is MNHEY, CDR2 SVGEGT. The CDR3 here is CASSKPPRGRGYEQYF. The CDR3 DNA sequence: TGTGCCAGCAGTAAACCCCCTCGCGGGAGAGGGTACGAGCAGTACTTC.

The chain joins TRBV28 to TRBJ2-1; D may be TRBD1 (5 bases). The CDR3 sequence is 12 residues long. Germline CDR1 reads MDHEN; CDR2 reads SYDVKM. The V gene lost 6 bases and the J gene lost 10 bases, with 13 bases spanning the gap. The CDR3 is CASSVTEFEQFF. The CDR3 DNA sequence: TGTGCCAGCAGCGTGACAGAGTTCGAGCAGTTCTTC.

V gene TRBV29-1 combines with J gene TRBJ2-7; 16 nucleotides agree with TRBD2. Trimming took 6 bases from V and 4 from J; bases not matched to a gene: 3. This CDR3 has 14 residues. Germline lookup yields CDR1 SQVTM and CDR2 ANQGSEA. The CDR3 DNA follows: TGCAGCGTGGGACTAGCGGGAGGGCCTTACGAGCAGTACTTC. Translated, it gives CSVGLAGGPYEQYF.

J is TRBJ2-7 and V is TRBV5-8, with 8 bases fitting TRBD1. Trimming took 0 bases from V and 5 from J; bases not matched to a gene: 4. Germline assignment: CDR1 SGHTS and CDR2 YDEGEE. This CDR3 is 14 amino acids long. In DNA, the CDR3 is TGTGCCAGCAGCTTGGGACAGGGGTCCCACGAGCAGTACTTC. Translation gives CASSLGQGSHEQYF.